These T cell receptor beta chains were read from a single sample in a study of identical twins. TCRdb reprocessed the 5' RACE reads with MiXCR, giving one entry per CDR3 protein. There are hundreds of thousands of distinct CDR3 sequences in the sample; less than 10% occur only once, and 0.98% lies in the top ten. These sequences were also reported in another study, on yellow fever vaccine responses in identical twins.

Sequencing was carried out using PBMCs. The receptors derive from a woman aged 18-29 years in good health. The CDR3 runs from the conserved cysteine through the conserved F or W. The D gene is left open where the match is weak. Where a row states a size, it is once, few, many or the class of an expanded clone; other rows omit it.

>-|TRBD2|TRBV29-1|TRBJ2-1|14
CSVEGSGKGNEQFF
TGCAGCGTTGAAGGTAGCGGGAAAGGAAATGAGCAGTTCTTC
>few|-|TRBV12-3/TRBV12-4|TRBJ2-2|15
CASSLDGRSTGELFF
TGTGCCAGCAGTTTAGACGGCCGTAGCACCGGGGAGCTGTTTTTT
>-|TRBD2|TRBV9|TRBJ2-2|16
CASSGPTSGGTGELFF
TGTGCCAGCAGCGGACCGACTAGCGGGGGCACCGGGGAGCTGTTTTTT
>many|-|TRBV18|TRBJ2-2|13
CASALDHTGELFF
TGTGCCAGCGCCTTGGACCACACCGGGGAGCTGTTTTTT
>many|-|TRBV6-2/TRBV6-3|TRBJ2-6|20
CASSYHQMTPSGLGANVLTF
TGTGCCAGCAGTTACCACCAGATGACACCTTCGGGGCTAGGGGCCAACGTCCTGACTTTC
>many|-|TRBV7-7|TRBJ2-2|15
CASSLAVPSTGELFF
TGTGCTAGCAGCTTAGCAGTCCCCAGCACCGGGGAGCTGTTTTTT
>-|-|TRBV9|TRBJ1-1|15
CASSVGGGLTTEAFF
TGTGCCAGCAGCGTAGGAGGAGGGCTGACCACTGAAGCTTTCTTT
>-|-|TRBV20-1|TRBJ1-4|12
CSARDGNEKLYF
TGCAGTGCTAGGGATGGAAATGAAAAACTGTATTTT
>many|TRBD2|TRBV27|TRBJ2-5|17
CASSFFATSGSHETQYF
TGTGCCAGCAGTTTTTTCGCGACTAGCGGGTCCCATGAGACCCAGTACTTC
>few|-|TRBV29-1|TRBJ2-6|13
CSVKRSGANVLTF
TGCAGCGTTAAGAGATCTGGGGCCAACGTCCTGACTTTC
>few|-|TRBV9|TRBJ2-4|17
CASSVTPERGPKNIQYF
TGTGCCAGCAGCGTAACCCCGGAGAGGGGTCCCAAAAACATTCAGTACTTC
>many|TRBD2|TRBV7-9|TRBJ2-3|16
CASSLTGTSGTDTQYF
TGTGCCAGCAGCTTAACCGGGACTAGCGGGACAGATACGCAGTATTTT
>-|-|TRBV4-3|TRBJ2-1|14
CASSQDGLGDEQFF
TGCGCCAGCAGCCAAGACGGATTGGGGGATGAGCAGTTCTTC
>-|TRBD2|TRBV11-2|TRBJ2-3|16
CASSLLAGGRSDTQYF
TGTGCCAGCAGTTTGTTAGCGGGGGGAAGGTCAGATACGCAGTATTTT
>many|TRBD2|TRBV29-1|TRBJ2-3|16
CSVEGGLAGGRDTQYF
TGCAGCGTTGAAGGCGGACTAGCGGGGGGAAGAGATACGCAGTATTTT
>many|-|TRBV6-2/TRBV6-3|TRBJ2-7|16
CASSYSGTDDSYEQYF
TGTGCCAGCAGTTACTCCGGGACGGACGACTCCTACGAGCAGTACTTC
>many|-|TRBV5-1|TRBJ2-6|18
CASSLEGHSSSGANVLTF
TGCGCCAGCAGCTTGGAGGGACACAGTAGCTCTGGGGCCAACGTCCTGACTTTC
>many|TRBD1|TRBV10-3|TRBJ2-7|14
CAISESGQGGEQYF
TGTGCCATCAGTGAGTCGGGACAGGGAGGCGAGCAGTACTTC
>-|TRBD1|TRBV3-1|TRBJ1-1|14
CASSQQGGNTEAFF
TGTGCCAGCAGCCAACAGGGGGGAAACACTGAAGCTTTCTTT
>-|TRBD2|TRBV5-1|TRBJ2-1|15
CASSLELAGAQEQFF
TGCGCCAGCAGCTTGGAACTAGCGGGAGCACAGGAGCAGTTCTTC
>few|TRBD1|TRBV11-1|TRBJ2-1|18
CASSAPGQKEGSYNEQFF
TGTGCCAGCAGCGCTCCGGGACAGAAGGAAGGCTCCTACAATGAGCAGTTCTTC
>-|-|TRBV10-2|TRBJ2-1|17
CASSKNPFGVTYNEQFF
TGCGCCAGCAGTAAGAACCCTTTCGGCGTAACCTACAATGAGCAGTTCTTC
>few|TRBD2|TRBV20-1|TRBJ2-4|16
CSARDGRAHAKNIQYF
TGCAGTGCTAGAGATGGGAGGGCCCACGCCAAAAACATTCAGTACTTC
>-|TRBD2|TRBV6-5|TRBJ2-1|18
CASSYTRLTSGRGNEQFF
TGTGCCAGCAGTTACACTCGCCTTACTAGCGGGAGGGGTAATGAGCAGTTCTTC
>few|-|TRBV27|TRBJ2-1|12
CASGVTYNEQFF
TGTGCCAGCGGGGTAACCTACAATGAGCAGTTCTTC
>-|-|TRBV4-3|TRBJ2-7|18
CASSQAMYTGEVTYEQYF
TGCGCCAGCAGCCAAGCGATGTATACAGGGGAGGTCACCTACGAGCAGTACTTC
>-|-|TRBV6-5|TRBJ1-2|15
CASSYMRTANYGYTF
TGTGCCAGCAGTTACATGCGGACAGCTAACTATGGCTACACCTTC
>-|TRBD2|TRBV5-1|TRBJ2-1|16
CASSLVAGTRGNEQFF
TGCGCCAGCAGCTTGGTAGCCGGGACTAGGGGCAATGAGCAGTTCTTC
>-|-|TRBV18|TRBJ2-3|14
CASSPGIGTDTQYF
TGTGCCAGCTCACCAGGGATAGGCACAGATACGCAGTATTTT
>-|-|TRBV5-1|TRBJ2-1|16
CASSLNFDRGGNEQFF
TGCGCCAGCAGCTTGAATTTCGACAGAGGGGGCAATGAGCAGTTCTTC
>-|TRBD1|TRBV5-1|TRBJ1-1|14
CASSEMTGGTEAFF
TGCGCCAGCAGCGAGATGACAGGGGGCACTGAAGCTTTCTTT
>-|-|TRBV7-9|TRBJ2-7|12
CASKSAEYEQYF
TGTGCCAGCAAGAGCGCGGAATACGAGCAGTACTTC
>many|TRBD1|TRBV7-9|TRBJ2-3|13
CASRRGQGDTQYF
TGTGCCAGCAGGCGGGGACAGGGAGATACGCAGTATTTT
>once|TRBD1|TRBV11-2|TRBJ2-7|14
CARSLLGTVYEQYF
TGTGCCAGGAGCTTACTAGGGACAGTCTACGAGCAGTACTTC
>-|-|TRBV7-7|TRBJ2-1|14
CASSFLGVGDEQFF
TGTGCTAGCAGCTTTTTGGGGGTTGGGGATGAGCAGTTCTTC
>-|TRBD2|TRBV12-3/TRBV12-4|TRBJ2-3|15
CASRKGGGARDTQYF
TGTGCCAGCAGAAAGGGCGGGGGGGCCAGAGATACGCAGTATTTT